This entry lists 14 T cell receptor beta chains sequenced from one sample in a study of OX40 agonist ivuxolimab in advanced cancers. Sequencing used immunoSEQ multiplex PCR; TCRdb keeps in-frame clones, though not all of them. This sample has around 74,000 clones; less than 95% occur once, and the top ten carry around 10%. The sequenced sample was CD4+ or CD8+ T cells sorted from blood, obtained in a trial of the OX40 agonist ivuxolimab. Receptors originate from an adult with an advanced solid tumor such as melanoma, head and neck, liver or kidney cancer.

This rearrangement joins TRBV7-9 to TRBJ1-4; tentatively, D is TRBD1 (6 bases). CDR1 and CDR2 from the germline V gene are SEHNR and FQNEAQ (reference sequence). The length of the CDR3 is 15 residues. V was pared by 7 bases and J by 7 bases, with 19 bases between. Here the CDR3 DNA reads TGTGCCAGCACAAGAAGGGGGGAGGTTGGTGAAAAACTGTTTTTT. It encodes CASTRRGEVGEKLFF.

The chain couples TRBV6-1 to TRBJ1-5; 10 nucleotides agree with TRBD1. Trimming took 0 bases from V and 6 from J; bases not matched to a gene: 5. Germline CDR1 is MNHNS and CDR2 is SASEGT. The CDR3 runs to 16 residues. This CDR3 is CASSEARDRGIQPQHF. The DNA of the CDR3 is TGTGCCAGCAGTGAAGCAAGGGACAGGGGAATTCAGCCCCAGCATTTT.

This clone appeared a few times. The CDR3 loop reads CASSPGGSTEAFF. The CDR3 DNA sequence: TGTGCCAGCAGCCCCGGGGGTTCCACTGAAGCTTTCTTT. The chain uses TRBV7-9 and TRBJ1-1, with D possibly TRBD1 on 5 matching bases. CDR1 is SEHNR and CDR2 is FQNEAQ in the germline V gene (reference sequence). The length of the CDR3 is 13 residues. V was shortened by 5 bases and J by 4 bases, with 11 bases between the two germline ends.

The chain links TRBV11-2 to TRBJ1-2, with 7 positions matching TRBD1. CDR1 SGHAT and CDR2 FQNNGV come from the germline V gene. The J segment lost 3 bases and the V segment lost 1 base, leaving 11 bases of the junction unmatched. The CDR3 loop spans 17 amino acids. CDR3 sequence (DNA): TGTGCCAGCAGCTTAGCATACTCCGGGACAGCCCACTATGGCTACACCTTC. Encoded protein: CASSLAYSGTAHYGYTF. The variable domain in full, completed from reference TRBV11-2 and TRBJ1-2, reads EAGVAQSPRYKIIEKRQSVAFWCNPISGHATLYWYQQILGQGPKLLIQFQNNGVVDDSQLPKDRFSAERLKGVDSTLKIQPAKLEDSAVYLCASSLAYSGTAHYGYTFGSGTRLTVV.

The chain employs TRBV7-9 and TRBJ2-7; D remains unclear. V lost 0 bases to trimming and J lost 7 bases, with 4 bases between them. The CDR3 runs 11 residues. In germline, CDR1 is SEHNR, CDR2 FQNEAQ (reference sequence). The chain's CDR3 is CASSLAAEQYF. The DNA of the CDR3 is TGTGCCAGCAGCTTAGCGGCAGAGCAGTACTTC.

The genes are TRBV9 and TRBJ2-1; 9 nucleotides line up with TRBD2. CDR1 and CDR2 from the germline V gene are SGDLS and YYNGEE. Trimming removed 0 bases from V and 1 base from J; junction bases left unmatched: 2. CDR3 size: 16 residues. The CDR3 here is CASSVDAGGSYNEQFF. In DNA form, the CDR3 reads TGTGCCAGCAGCGTAGATGCGGGGGGGTCCTACAATGAGCAGTTCTTC.

This rearrangement joins TRBV9 to TRBJ2-7; TRBD1 matches 9 bases. There are 15 residues in the CDR3. The V gene's germline CDR1 is SGDLS and CDR2 YYNGEE. The V gene end was trimmed by 0 bases and the J gene end by 2 bases; junction bases not matched to a gene: 3. The CDR3 DNA reads as TGTGCCAGCAGCGTAGTAGGGGACAGGGCCTACGAGCAGTACTTC. The encoded protein is CASSVVGDRAYEQYF.

The gene calls are TRBV7-9 and TRBJ1-2, with D perhaps TRBD1 (5 bases). V lost 6 bases, J lost 3 bases, and 17 bases lay in between. Germline assignment: CDR1 SEHNR and CDR2 FQNEAQ (reference sequence). The CDR3 is made up of 15 amino acids. CDR3 loop: CASSPGTIDHYGYTF. For the CDR3, the DNA is TGTGCCAGCAGTCCGGGGACGATCGACCACTATGGCTACACCTTC.

The chain combines TRBV29-1 with TRBJ2-3; maybe TRBD1 (5 bases). V lost 6 bases and J lost 2, with 12 bases in between. This CDR3 has 13 residues. Germline V lookup: CDR1 SQVTM, CDR2 ANQGSEA. The CDR3 is CSVGPDNTDTQYF. The CDR3 DNA is TGCAGCGTCGGGCCGGACAACACAGATACGCAGTATTTT.

The J gene is TRBJ1-1, the V gene TRBV19; 8 nucleotides line up with TRBD1. CDR3 length: 15 residues. With 5 bases clipped from V and 5 bases from J, the junction kept 10 bases outside the gene matches. Looked up from germline, CDR1 is LNHDA and CDR2 is SQIVND (reference sequence). The chain's CDR3 is CASSQHRGGGTEAFF. The CDR3 nucleotides are TGTGCCAGTAGTCAACACAGGGGGGGAGGGACTGAAGCTTTCTTT. The full variable domain, its missing parts supplied by reference TRBV19 and TRBJ1-1, is DGGITQSPKYLFRKEGQNVTLSCEQNLNHDAMYWYRQDPGQGLRLIYYSQIVNDFQKGDIAEGYSVSREKKESFPLTVTSAQKNPTAFYLCASSQHRGGGTEAFFGQGTRLTVV.

This chain joins TRBV9 and TRBJ2-5; the D gene is possibly TRBD1 (6 bases). Trimming shortened V by 0 bases and J by 5 bases, and 14 bases separated the two germline ends. Germline values: CDR1 SGDLS, CDR2 YYNGEE. The CDR3 is 15 residues long. The CDR3 protein is CASSVGTGSSETQYF. The DNA of the CDR3 is TGTGCCAGCAGCGTAGGAACAGGGAGTAGTGAGACCCAGTACTTC.

The chain combines TRBV27 with TRBJ2-7; D is possibly TRBD1 (5 bases). CDR1 is MNHEY, CDR2 SMNVEV, per germline (reference sequence). The V and J ends lost 8 bases and 5 bases respectively, with 19 bases between them. This CDR3 is 14 amino acids long. The CDR3 DNA reads as TGTGCCAGCTCCCCTGGGCCCTGGGGCCACGAGCAGTACTTC. Amino acids: CASSPGPWGHEQYF.

V usage is TRBV15 and J usage is TRBJ2-3; D is uncertain. V was shortened by 1 base and J by 4 bases, with 3 bases between the two germline ends. Germline assignment: CDR1 LNHNV and CDR2 YYDKDF (reference sequence). This CDR3 contains 12 residues. In DNA form, the CDR3 reads TGTGCCACCAGCAGAGGGGCAGATACGCAGTATTTT. Its translation: CATSRGADTQYF. Looking up the rest from reference TRBV15 and TRBJ2-3 gives the full variable domain: DAMVIQNPRYQVTQFGKPVTLSCSQTLNHNVMYWYQQKSSQAPKLLFHYYDKDFNNEADTPDNFQSRRPNTSFCFLDIRSPGLGDTAMYLCATSRGADTQYFGPGTRLTVL.

This chain connects TRBV21-1 to TRBJ2-1. TRBV21-1 is given as a pseudogene. The CDR3 contains 12 residues. The CDR3 region has the DNA TGTGCCAGCAGCGACCTAATAGGTGAGCAGTTCTTC. Translation: CASSDLIGEQFF.